A single sample gave rise to the 32 T cell receptor beta chains below, sequenced in a study of cytomegalovirus exposure and HLA in healthy donors. Profiled with immunoSEQ multiplex PCR; TCRdb holds only in-frame clones, not every one. The repertoire consists of tens of thousands of clones, with approximately 93% occurring once and the leading ten covering around 2.1%. Specimen: PBMCs. The source is a woman under 30 in good health and CMV-seronegative.

J is TRBJ2-6 and V is TRBV28; TRBD1 is a possible D gene (6 bases). The CDR3 has 17 residues. The V end was cut by 3 bases, the J end by 0 bases, with 12 bases between. Germline-derived CDR1 and CDR2 are MDHEN and SYDVKM. DNA of the CDR3: TGTGCCAGCAGTTTGGACAGATACTACTCTGGGGCCAACGTCCTGACTTTC. Its protein is CASSLDRYYSGANVLTF. Full variable domain (remainder filled in from reference TRBV28 and TRBJ2-6): DVKVTQSSRYLVKRTGEKVFLECVQDMDHENMFWYRQDPGLGLRLIYFSYDVKMKEKGDIPEGYSVSREKKERFSLILESASTNQTSMYLCASSLDRYYSGANVLTFGAGSRLTVL.

The chain has TRBV4-1 and TRBJ1-5; D not resolved. Germline V gene sequence: CDR1 MGHRA, CDR2 YSYEKL. V lost 1 base to trimming and J lost 3 bases, with 7 bases between them. This CDR3 comprises 14 residues. CDR3 amino acids: CASSQGHLNQPQHF. The CDR3 DNA sequence: TGCGCCAGCAGCCAAGGGCACCTCAATCAGCCCCAGCATTTT.

The V gene is TRBV7-8, the J gene TRBJ2-7; 9 nucleotides line up with TRBD2. J lost 6 bases, V lost 2 bases, and 8 bases had no gene match. There are 15 residues in the CDR3. Germline CDR1 SGHVS, CDR2 FQNEAQ. As DNA, the CDR3 is TGTGCCAGCAGCTTAAACCCAGCGGGAGGACTCGAGCAGTACTTC. This sequence encodes CASSLNPAGGLEQYF.

Here the CDR3 reads CASSPRDRVYEQYF. Here the CDR3 DNA reads TGTGCCAGCTCGCCCCGGGACAGGGTATACGAGCAGTACTTC. This chain links TRBV18 with TRBJ2-7, with TRBD1 identical over 9 bases. CDR1 and CDR2 from the germline V gene are KGHSH and LQKENI. The CDR3 spans 14 residues. After removal of 6 bases from V and 4 bases from J, the junction contained 7 bases not matched to a gene.

This chain joins TRBV9 and TRBJ2-2; unclear D gene. V lost 2 bases, J lost 4 bases, and 9 bases lay in between. Germline values: CDR1 SGDLS, CDR2 YYNGEE. The CDR3 has 14 amino acids. The CDR3 spells CASSVTVTTGELFF. CDR3 in DNA: TGTGCCAGCAGCGTCACAGTTACCACCGGGGAGCTGTTTTTT.

V is TRBV4-2 and J is TRBJ2-2, with D possibly being TRBD2 (7 bases). CDR3 length equals 15 residues. Between the trimmed V and J ends, which lost 6 bases and 6 bases, there was a span of 17 bases. CDR1 and CDR2 from the germline V gene are LGHNA and YNFKEQ. This CDR3 is CASSSKGGASGELFF. The CDR3 DNA sequence: TGTGCCAGCAGTTCCAAGGGGGGGGCTTCCGGGGAGCTGTTTTTT.

Here the CDR3 DNA reads TGTGCCAGCAGTTCAGTGGGGGGGCCCCTCAATGAGCAGTTCTTC. Encoded protein: CASSSVGGPLNEQFF. The chain couples TRBV6-5 to TRBJ2-1; TRBD2 might be the D (7 bases). With 4 bases removed from V and 6 bases from J, the gap between germline ends came to 16 bases. This CDR3 is built from 15 residues. Germline V lookup: CDR1 MNHEY, CDR2 SVGAGI.

This clone has a single count. The chain recombines TRBV4-1 with TRBJ1-5; perhaps TRBD1 as D (5 bases). CDR3 length equals 18 residues. From germline, CDR1 is MGHRA and CDR2 YSYEKL. V was clipped by 2 bases and J by 4 bases, with 21 bases between them. CDR3 loop: CASSQIWVGGGVNQPQHF. DNA of the CDR3: TGCGCCAGCAGCCAAATCTGGGTTGGGGGAGGAGTTAATCAGCCCCAGCATTTT.

This rearrangement joins TRBV2 to TRBJ1-1, with unresolved D. The V end lost 4 bases, the J end lost 1 base, and 4 bases lay between the germline ends. There are 12 residues in the CDR3. CDR1 is SNHLY and CDR2 is FYNNEI in the germline V gene. Written as DNA, the CDR3 is TGTGCCAGCAGTGTACAGAACACTGAAGCTTTCTTT. It specifies CASSVQNTEAFF. The full variable domain, its missing parts supplied by reference TRBV2 and TRBJ1-1, is EPEVTQTPSHQVTQMGQEVILRCVPISNHLYFYWYRQILGQKVEFLVSFYNNEISEKSEIFDDQFSVERPDGSNFTLKIRSTKLEDSAMYFCASSVQNTEAFFGQGTRLTVV.

The gene calls are TRBV19 and TRBJ2-5; 11 nucleotides line up with TRBD2. Per germline, CDR1 LNHDA and CDR2 SQIVND (reference sequence). The CDR3 contains 15 residues. V dropped 6 bases and J dropped 1; count of bases not matched to a gene: 4. The CDR3 here is CASSQLAGAQETQYF. CDR3 DNA: TGTGCCAGTAGCCAACTAGCGGGGGCCCAAGAGACCCAGTACTTC.

This chain links TRBV6-6 with TRBJ2-1; D gene uncertain. The CDR3 runs 12 residues. The germline V and J ends were trimmed by 3 bases and 8 bases, with 8 bases remaining between them. Germline assignment: CDR1 MNHNY and CDR2 SVGAGI (reference sequence). CDR3 sequence (DNA): TGTGCCAGCAGTTATACCAGCGATGAGCAGTTCTTC. Encoded protein: CASSYTSDEQFF.

The chain employs TRBV27 and TRBJ2-7, with D possibly TRBD1 on 6 matching bases. CDR1 is MNHEY and CDR2 is SMNVEV in the germline V gene (reference sequence). This CDR3 spans 14 amino acids. Deletions cut 3 bases from V and 2 bases from J, with 11 bases between. This CDR3 reads CASSFTGLAYEQYF. Written as DNA, the CDR3 is TGTGCCAGCAGTTTTACAGGGCTCGCCTACGAGCAGTACTTC.

V usage is TRBV19 and J usage is TRBJ2-1; D perhaps matches TRBD1 (5 bases). This CDR3 is 13 amino acids long. Between the trimmed V and J ends, which lost 7 bases and 4 bases, there was a span of 11 bases. CDR1 and CDR2 (germline): LNHDA, SQIVND (reference sequence). The CDR3 nucleotides are TGTGCCAGTAACTCCAGGGCGTACAATGAGCAGTTCTTC. Residues: CASNSRAYNEQFF.

The rearrangement uses TRBV9 and TRBJ1-3; no clear D. The CDR3 runs 14 residues. The V gene lost 4 bases and the J gene lost 1 base, with 9 bases spanning the gap. Germline-derived CDR1 and CDR2 are SGDLS and YYNGEE. The CDR3 coding sequence is TGTGCCAGCAGCTTTAGAGTATCTGGAAACACCATATATTTT. Its translation is CASSFRVSGNTIYF.

The chain employs TRBV4-2 and TRBJ2-2; D is perhaps TRBD1 (6 bases). V lost 0 bases, J lost 4 bases, and 18 bases lay in between. Germline V gene lookup returns CDR1 LGHNA and CDR2 YNFKEQ. This CDR3 region has 18 residues. The CDR3: CASSQEEGHRASTGELFF. The CDR3 bases are TGTGCCAGCAGCCAAGAAGAGGGCCACAGGGCGTCCACCGGGGAGCTGTTTTTT.

This clone was picked up one time. This chain uses TRBV28 with TRBJ2-7; no clear D gene. The CDR3 runs to 13 residues. The germline CDR1 and CDR2 sequences are MDHEN and SYDVKM. V shed 3 bases and J shed 2 bases, with 8 bases lying between them. The CDR3 bases are TGTGCCAGCAGTTTGGTACAGCCCTACGAGCAGTACTTC. Its protein product is CASSLVQPYEQYF.

V and J are TRBV21-1 and TRBJ2-5; TRBD1 is taken as the D call from the table, unchecked against the DNA. TRBV21-1 is an annotated pseudogene. The CDR3 sequence is 14 residues long. The CDR3 DNA follows: TGTGCCAGCAGCAACCGGGACAACCAAGAGACCCAGTACTTC. Protein product: CASSNRDNQETQYF.

This sequence joins TRBV4-2 and TRBJ2-3; 8 bases fit TRBD2. V lost 1 base, J lost 7 bases, and 10 bases stayed unmatched. Germline lookup yields CDR1 LGHNA and CDR2 YNFKEQ. This CDR3 contains 16 residues. The DNA for the CDR3 is TGTGCCAGCAGCCAAGGGGGATCCGGGAGGGGAAATACGCAGTATTTT. It is translated as CASSQGGSGRGNTQYF.

The chain joins TRBV7-8 to TRBJ1-2; TRBD1 is a possible D gene (5 bases). V was pared by 4 bases and J by 2 bases, with 11 bases between. The CDR3 contains 14 residues. CDR1 and CDR2 (germline): SGHVS, FQNEAQ. CDR3 protein: CASSYGRGNYGYTF. The CDR3, as DNA: TGTGCCAGCAGCTACGGACGGGGGAACTATGGCTACACCTTC.

The rearrangement joins TRBV6-5 to TRBJ2-3; D perhaps matches TRBD1 (6 bases). CDR3 size: 14 residues. The germline gives CDR1 MNHEY, CDR2 SVGAGI. V lost 5 bases and J 0 bases, leaving 9 bases between the germline ends. The CDR3 sequence is CASSPTGSTDTQYF. The DNA for the CDR3 is TGTGCCAGCAGTCCCACAGGGAGCACAGATACGCAGTATTTT.

V gene TRBV11-1 combines with J gene TRBJ2-1; 8 bases are a match to TRBD2. Germline loops: CDR1 SGHAT, CDR2 FQDESV (reference sequence). Trimming at V came to 2 bases and at J to 6 bases, leaving 3 bases not matched to a gene. This CDR3 has 14 residues. In nucleotides, the CDR3 is TGTGCCAGCAGCTTATCGGGGACTAGCAATGAGCAGTTCTTC. Translated, it gives CASSLSGTSNEQFF.

The gene calls are TRBV6-1 and TRBJ2-1; TRBD1 matches at 9 bases. Germline assignment: CDR1 MNHNS and CDR2 SASEGT. The CDR3 has 15 residues. Trimming took 5 bases from V and 8 from J; bases not matched to a gene: 10. CDR3 sequence: CASSFRDRATDEQFF. In nucleotides, the CDR3 is TGTGCCAGCAGTTTCCGGGACAGGGCAACGGATGAGCAGTTCTTC.

The genes are TRBV6-5 and TRBJ1-2; D is unclear. The CDR3 has 13 residues. V dropped 5 bases and J dropped 2 bases, with 9 bases sitting between them. Germline lookup yields CDR1 MNHEY and CDR2 SVGAGI. CDR3 sequence (DNA): TGTGCCAGCAGTGCGCCCTCGAACTATGGCTACACCTTC. Its protein product is CASSAPSNYGYTF.

The V gene is TRBV28, the J gene TRBJ1-2; 9 nucleotides align to TRBD1. CDR1 is MDHEN and CDR2 is SYDVKM in the germline V gene. Trimming took 8 bases from V and 4 from J; bases not matched to a gene: 5. The CDR3 totals 13 residues. The CDR3: CASLTGGGYGYTF. In DNA form, the CDR3 reads TGTGCCAGCCTGACAGGGGGAGGCTATGGCTACACCTTC.

The gene calls are TRBV30 and TRBJ2-2, with 7 nucleotides matching TRBD1. V trimming: 2 bases; J trimming: 1 base; junction bases outside the gene matches: 4. The germline gives CDR1 GTSNPN, CDR2 SVGIG (reference sequence). The CDR3 has 15 residues. The CDR3 spells CAWSFRDRNTGELFF. The CDR3 region has the DNA TGTGCCTGGAGTTTCCGGGACAGGAACACCGGGGAGCTGTTTTTT.

The rearrangement joins TRBV4-1 to TRBJ1-2, with D perhaps TRBD1 (5 bases). CDR1 and CDR2 (germline): MGHRA, YSYEKL. V gave up 4 bases and J gave up 0 bases, with 12 bases separating them. The CDR3 consists of 15 residues. The CDR3 DNA is TGCGCCAGCAGCCGGACGAACAGGCCTAACTATGGCTACACCTTC. Translating it yields CASSRTNRPNYGYTF.

The J gene is TRBJ1-6, the V gene TRBV6-4; unclear D gene. The V gene's germline CDR1 is MRHNA and CDR2 SNTAGT. The CDR3 totals 13 residues. Trimming stripped 2 bases from V and 10 bases from J, with 9 bases between. The CDR3 protein is CASSDNSVSPLHF. Here the CDR3 DNA reads TGTGCCAGCAGTGACAATTCGGTCTCACCCCTCCACTTT.

This chain links TRBV5-1 with TRBJ2-5; 9 nucleotides agree with TRBD1. The V and J ends lost 6 bases and 4 bases, in that order; junction bases with no gene match: 7. The CDR3 has 14 residues. CDR1 is SGHRS, CDR2 YFSETQ, per germline. CDR3 sequence reads: CASNRGQGGETQYF. CDR3 DNA sequence: TGCGCCAGCAACAGGGGACAGGGCGGAGAGACCCAGTACTTC.

The chain couples TRBV5-5 to TRBJ2-7; TRBD1 aligns across 10 bases. V lost 0 bases, J lost 4 bases, and 7 bases stayed unmatched. The germline CDR1 and CDR2 sequences are SGHKS and YYEKEE (reference sequence). The CDR3 contains 16 residues. CDR3 DNA sequence: TGTGCCAGCAGCTTGGCCCTGGGGACAGGGGTTTACGAGCAGTACTTC. This gives the protein CASSLALGTGVYEQYF.

V gene TRBV10-3 combines with J gene TRBJ1-5; D may be TRBD1 (6 bases). This CDR3 is 12 amino acids long. Germline V gene sequence: CDR1 ENHRY, CDR2 SYGVKD. Deletions cut 8 bases from V and 5 bases from J, with 10 bases between. CDR3 residues: CAIGGADQPQHF. CDR3 in DNA: TGTGCCATCGGGGGGGCGGATCAGCCCCAGCATTTT.

In this sample, this clone turned up a few times. The V call is TRBV6-5, the J call TRBJ1-5; D gene unclear. Germline assignment: CDR1 MNHEY and CDR2 SVGAGI. This CDR3 region has 14 residues. V lost 6 bases and J 3 bases, leaving 12 bases between the germline ends. The CDR3, as DNA: TGTGCCAGCAGACCCGGGGTGAACAATCAGCCCCAGCATTTT. Its translation is CASRPGVNNQPQHF.

The chain carries TRBV4-1 and TRBJ2-7, with D possibly TRBD2 on 6 matching bases. In germline, CDR1 is MGHRA, CDR2 YSYEKL. The CDR3 consists of 13 residues. Trimming took 5 bases from V and 2 from J, leaving 10 bases between them. The CDR3: CASSYGTPYEQYF. The DNA of the CDR3 is TGCGCCAGCAGCTACGGGACTCCCTACGAGCAGTACTTC.